Each of the 8 T cell receptor beta chains below was sequenced from the same sample in a study of T cell responses to AZD1222 COVID-19 vaccine. The repertoire was sequenced with immunoSEQ multiplex PCR; TCRdb's copy has only in-frame clones and lacks some. The profile shows around 150,000 clones, 92% of them singletons. Sequenced here: peripheral blood, sampled on day 0 of MenACWY control vaccination. Receptors were obtained from an adult in good health.

This rearrangement joins TRBV5-1 to TRBJ2-2; 9 bases align to TRBD1. CDR3 length: 15 residues. The V segment lost 5 bases and the J segment 5 bases; nucleotides outside the gene matches: 7. CDR1 and CDR2 (germline): SGHRS, YFSETQ. The CDR3 loop reads CASRTGTGRTGELFF. The CDR3 nucleotides read TGCGCCAGCAGGACCGGGACAGGGAGGACCGGGGAGCTGTTTTTT.

The chain uses TRBV11-2 and TRBJ2-5; tentatively, D is TRBD1 (5 bases). The CDR3 loop spans 16 amino acids. Germline V CDR1 and CDR2: SGHAT, FQNNGV. Trimming took 5 bases from V and 10 from J, leaving 26 bases between them. CDR3 DNA sequence: TGTGCCAGCAGCGCCTCCCCCGGGCTCCAGGGTGTGGGCCAGTACTTC. It is translated as CASSASPGLQGVGQYF.

The chain employs TRBV5-8 and TRBJ1-2; no clear D. The V gene lost 0 bases and the J gene lost 3 bases, with 9 bases spanning the gap. The CDR3 is made up of 14 amino acids. Germline lookup yields CDR1 SGHTS and CDR2 YDEGEE. The CDR3 here is CASSLGASHYGYTF. In DNA, the CDR3 is TGTGCCAGCAGCTTGGGAGCCTCTCACTATGGCTACACCTTC. Full variable domain (outside the CDR3, taken from reference TRBV5-8 and TRBJ1-2): EAGVTQSPTHLIKTRGQQATLRCSPISGHTSVYWYQQALGLGLQFLLWYDEGEERNRGNFPPRFSGRQFPNYSSELNVNALELEDSALYLCASSLGASHYGYTFGSGTRLTVV.

This chain uses TRBV2 with TRBJ2-3; no reliable D call. The CDR3 length is 14 residues. Germline values: CDR1 SNHLY, CDR2 FYNNEI. Trimming left V 1 base short and J 2 bases short, with 7 bases between. CDR3 region: CASSEVGFTDTQYF. The CDR3 DNA follows: TGTGCCAGCAGTGAAGTCGGCTTCACAGATACGCAGTATTTT.

This clone was detected once. The chain carries TRBV19 and TRBJ2-5; D could derive from TRBD1 or TRBD2 (5 bases each). The CDR3 runs 13 residues. With 4 bases removed from V and 3 bases from J, the gap between germline ends came to 9 bases. Looked up from germline, CDR1 is LNHDA and CDR2 is SQIVND (reference sequence). CDR3 in amino acids: CASSTTAEETQYF. Written as DNA, the CDR3 is TGTGCCAGTAGTACGACAGCGGAAGAGACCCAGTACTTC.

Concerning this clone: One junction end disagrees with the germline gene, perhaps due to a read error. This chain uses TRBV7-7 with TRBJ2-2; 12 bases match TRBD2. Germline V gives CDR1 SSHAT, CDR2 FNYEAQ (reference sequence). The CDR3 spans 16 residues. CDR3 coding DNA: TGTGCTAGCAGCTTACTACTAGCGGGAGGAACCGGGGAGCTGTTTTTT. Its translation: CASSLLLAGGTGELFF.

V is TRBV6-1 and J is TRBJ1-1, with 7 bases lining up with TRBD1. This CDR3 comprises 13 residues. With V trimmed by 2 bases and J by 6 bases, 3 bases remained unmatched. Germline V gives CDR1 MNHNS, CDR2 SASEGT. The CDR3: CASSELGGAEAFF. CDR3 bases: TGTGCCAGCAGTGAATTAGGGGGCGCTGAAGCTTTCTTT.

The chain employs TRBV14 and TRBJ1-6; 7 bases line up with TRBD1. This CDR3 contains 14 residues. Per germline, CDR1 SGHDN and CDR2 FVKESK. Trimming cost V 4 bases and J 7 bases; bases outside gene matches: 4. This CDR3 is CASSPLTGNSPLHF. The CDR3 nucleotides are TGTGCCAGCAGCCCGTTGACAGGGAATTCACCCCTCCACTTT.